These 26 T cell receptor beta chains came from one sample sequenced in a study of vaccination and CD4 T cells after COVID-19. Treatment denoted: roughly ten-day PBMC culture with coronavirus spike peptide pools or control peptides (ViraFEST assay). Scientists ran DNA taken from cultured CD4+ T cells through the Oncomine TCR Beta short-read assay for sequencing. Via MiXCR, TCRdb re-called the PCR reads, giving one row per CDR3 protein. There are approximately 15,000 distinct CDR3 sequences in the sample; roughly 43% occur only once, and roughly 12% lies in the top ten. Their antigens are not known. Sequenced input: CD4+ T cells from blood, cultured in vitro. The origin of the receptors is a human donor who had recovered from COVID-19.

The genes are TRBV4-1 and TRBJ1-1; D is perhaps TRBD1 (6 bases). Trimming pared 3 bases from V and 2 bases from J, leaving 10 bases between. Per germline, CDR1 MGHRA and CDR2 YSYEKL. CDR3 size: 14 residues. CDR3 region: CASSQGGPNTEAFF. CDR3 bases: TGCGCCAGCAGCCAGGGGGGGCCAAACACTGAAGCTTTCTTT.

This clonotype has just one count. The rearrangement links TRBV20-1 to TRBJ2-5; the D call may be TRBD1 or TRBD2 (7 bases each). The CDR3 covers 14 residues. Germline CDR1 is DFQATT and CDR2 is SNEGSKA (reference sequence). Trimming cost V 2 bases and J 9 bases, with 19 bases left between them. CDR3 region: CSARHTGARESQYF. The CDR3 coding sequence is TGCAGTGCTAGACACACAGGGGCGCGGGAGTCCCAGTACTTC.

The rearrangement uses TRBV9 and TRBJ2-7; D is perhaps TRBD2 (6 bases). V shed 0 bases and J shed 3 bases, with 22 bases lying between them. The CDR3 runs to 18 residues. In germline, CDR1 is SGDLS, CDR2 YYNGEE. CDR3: CASSVEGGWVVGYYEQYF. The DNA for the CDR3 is TGTGCCAGCAGCGTAGAAGGAGGGTGGGTGGTTGGCTACTACGAGCAGTACTTC.

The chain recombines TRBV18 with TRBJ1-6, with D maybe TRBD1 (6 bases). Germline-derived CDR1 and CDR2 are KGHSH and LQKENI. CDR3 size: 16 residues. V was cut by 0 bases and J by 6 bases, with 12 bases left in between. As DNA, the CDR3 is TGTGCCAGCTCACCACCGGGACACGGACCTAATTCACCCCTCCACTTT. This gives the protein CASSPPGHGPNSPLHF.

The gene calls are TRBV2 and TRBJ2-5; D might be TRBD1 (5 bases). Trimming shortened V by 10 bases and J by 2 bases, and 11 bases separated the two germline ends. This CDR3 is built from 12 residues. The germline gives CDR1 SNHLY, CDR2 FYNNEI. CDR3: CATSKGQETQYF. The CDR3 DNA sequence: TGTGCCACAAGCAAGGGGCAAGAGACCCAGTACTTC.

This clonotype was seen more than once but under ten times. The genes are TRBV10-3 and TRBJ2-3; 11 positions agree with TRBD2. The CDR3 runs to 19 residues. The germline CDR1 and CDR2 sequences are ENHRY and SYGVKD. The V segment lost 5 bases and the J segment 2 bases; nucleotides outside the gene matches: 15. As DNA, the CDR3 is TGTGCCATCAGTCCGAGGGGGACTAGCGGAGAAACACACACAGATACGCAGTATTTT. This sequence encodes CAISPRGTSGETHTDTQYF.

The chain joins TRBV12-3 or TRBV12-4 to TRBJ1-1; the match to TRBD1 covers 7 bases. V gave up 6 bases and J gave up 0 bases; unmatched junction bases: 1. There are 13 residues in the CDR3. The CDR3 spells CASRQGLNTEAFF. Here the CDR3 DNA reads TGTGCCAGCAGACAGGGGCTGAACACTGAAGCTTTCTTT.

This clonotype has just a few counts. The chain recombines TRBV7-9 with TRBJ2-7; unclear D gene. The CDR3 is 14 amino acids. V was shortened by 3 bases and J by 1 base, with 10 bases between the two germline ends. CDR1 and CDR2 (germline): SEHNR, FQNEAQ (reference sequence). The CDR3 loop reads CASSFSAGSYEQYF. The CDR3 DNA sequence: TGTGCCAGCAGCTTTTCCGCTGGTTCCTACGAGCAGTACTTC.

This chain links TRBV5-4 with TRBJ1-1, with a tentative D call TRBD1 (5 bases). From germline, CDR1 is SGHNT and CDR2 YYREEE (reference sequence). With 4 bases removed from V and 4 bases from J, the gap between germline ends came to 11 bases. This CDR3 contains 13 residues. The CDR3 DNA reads TGTGCCAGCAGCGCTGACAGTGCCACTGAAGCTTTCTTT. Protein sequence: CASSADSATEAFF.

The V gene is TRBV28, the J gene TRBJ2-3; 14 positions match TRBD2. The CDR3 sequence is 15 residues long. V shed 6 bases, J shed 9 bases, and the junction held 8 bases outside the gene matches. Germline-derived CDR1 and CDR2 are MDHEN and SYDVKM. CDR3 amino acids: CASSLPGLAGATQYF. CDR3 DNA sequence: TGTGCCAGCAGCCTACCGGGACTAGCGGGAGCGACGCAGTATTTT. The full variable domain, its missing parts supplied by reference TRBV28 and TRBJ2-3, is DVKVTQSSRYLVKRTGEKVFLECVQDMDHENMFWYRQDPGLGLRLIYFSYDVKMKEKGDIPEGYSVSREKKERFSLILESASTNQTSMYLCASSLPGLAGATQYFGPGTRLTVL.

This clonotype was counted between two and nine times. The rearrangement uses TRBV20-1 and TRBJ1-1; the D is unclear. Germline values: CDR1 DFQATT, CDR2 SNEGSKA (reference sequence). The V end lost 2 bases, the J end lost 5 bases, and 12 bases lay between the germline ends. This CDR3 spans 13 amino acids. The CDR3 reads CSARRASGTEAFF. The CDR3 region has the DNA TGCAGTGCTAGACGGGCAAGCGGGACTGAAGCTTTCTTT.

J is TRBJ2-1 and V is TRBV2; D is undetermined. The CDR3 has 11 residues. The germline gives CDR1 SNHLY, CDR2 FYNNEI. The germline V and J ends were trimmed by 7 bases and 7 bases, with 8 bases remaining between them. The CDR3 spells CASTKMNEQFF. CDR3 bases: TGTGCCAGCACCAAGATGAATGAGCAGTTCTTC.

CDR3 sequence reads: CASSKEWQGPGIRNSPLHF. CDR3 in DNA: TGTGCCAGCAGCAAAGAATGGCAAGGCCCAGGGATTAGGAATTCACCCCTCCACTTT. The chain has TRBV21-1 and TRBJ1-6; the table calls TRBD1, which could not be checked here. TRBV21-1 is an annotated pseudogene. CDR3 size: 19 residues.

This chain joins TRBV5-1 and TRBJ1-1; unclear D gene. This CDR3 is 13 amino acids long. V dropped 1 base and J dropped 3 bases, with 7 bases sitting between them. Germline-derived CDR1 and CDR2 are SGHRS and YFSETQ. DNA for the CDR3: TGCGCCAGCAGCTTGAAGATGGACACTGAAGCTTTCTTT. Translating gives CASSLKMDTEAFF.

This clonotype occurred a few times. The DNA for the CDR3 is TGTGCCACCGCTTGGACAGGGAGGGACCCCGGGGAGCTGTTTTTT. Translation gives CATAWTGRDPGELFF. The chain combines TRBV27 with TRBJ2-2, with D possibly being TRBD1 (8 bases). Germline CDR1 reads MNHEY; CDR2 reads SMNVEV (reference sequence). The CDR3 is made up of 15 amino acids. Trimming removed 10 bases from V and 6 bases from J, with 21 bases in between.

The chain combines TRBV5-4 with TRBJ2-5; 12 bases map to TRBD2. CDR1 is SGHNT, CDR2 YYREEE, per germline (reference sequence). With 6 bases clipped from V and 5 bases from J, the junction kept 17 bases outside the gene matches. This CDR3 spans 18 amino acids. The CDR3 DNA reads TGTGCCAGCACGGCCGGGTTAAAGACTAGCGGGAGAGGGGAGACCCAGTACTTC. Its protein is CASTAGLKTSGRGETQYF.

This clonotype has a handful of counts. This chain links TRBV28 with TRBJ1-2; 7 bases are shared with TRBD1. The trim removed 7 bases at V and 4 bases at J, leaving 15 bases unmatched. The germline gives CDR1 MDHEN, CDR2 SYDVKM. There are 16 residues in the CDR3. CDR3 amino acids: CASILRGRGRSYGYTF. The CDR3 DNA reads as TGTGCCAGCATCCTGAGGGGGCGAGGCAGAAGCTATGGCTACACCTTC.

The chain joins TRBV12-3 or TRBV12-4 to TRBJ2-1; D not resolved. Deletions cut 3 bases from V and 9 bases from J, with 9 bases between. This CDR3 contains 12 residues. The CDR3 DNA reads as TGTGCCAGCAGTTTCGCAATTAGTGAGCAGTTCTTC. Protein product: CASSFAISEQFF.

The CDR3 DNA reads TGTGCCAGTAGTGGGAAGGGGTCCGCCAGGCGCTACGAGCAGTACTTC. It yields the protein CASSGKGSARRYEQYF. J is TRBJ2-7 and V is TRBV19; D perhaps matches TRBD1 (5 bases). V was clipped by 5 bases and J by 3 bases, with 20 bases between them. The CDR3 loop spans 16 amino acids. Germline-derived CDR1 and CDR2 are LNHDA and SQIVND (reference sequence).

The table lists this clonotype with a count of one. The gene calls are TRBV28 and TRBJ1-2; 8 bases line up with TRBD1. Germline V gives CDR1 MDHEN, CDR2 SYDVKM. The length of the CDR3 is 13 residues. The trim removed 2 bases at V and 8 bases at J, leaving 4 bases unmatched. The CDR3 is CASSLRTGLGYTF. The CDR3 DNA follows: TGTGCCAGCAGTTTAAGGACAGGGCTGGGCTACACCTTC.

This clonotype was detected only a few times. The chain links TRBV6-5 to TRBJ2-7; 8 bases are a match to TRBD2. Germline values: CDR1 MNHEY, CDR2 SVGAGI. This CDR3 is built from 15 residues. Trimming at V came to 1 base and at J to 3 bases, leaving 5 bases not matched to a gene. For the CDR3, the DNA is TGTGCCAGCAGTTACTGGGGTAGCGGGGTCTACGAGCAGTACTTC. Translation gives CASSYWGSGVYEQYF.

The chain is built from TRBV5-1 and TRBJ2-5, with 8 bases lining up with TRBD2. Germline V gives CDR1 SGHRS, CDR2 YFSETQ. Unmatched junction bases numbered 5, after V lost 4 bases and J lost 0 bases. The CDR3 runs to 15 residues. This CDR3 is CASSRTGGNQETQYF. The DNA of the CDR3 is TGCGCCAGCAGCCGGACGGGGGGGAACCAAGAGACCCAGTACTTC.

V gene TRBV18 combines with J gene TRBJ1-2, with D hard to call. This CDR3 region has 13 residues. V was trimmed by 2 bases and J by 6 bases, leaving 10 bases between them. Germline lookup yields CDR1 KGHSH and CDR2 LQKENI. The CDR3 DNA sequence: TGTGCCAGCTCACCAACGCAGAAAGATGGCTACACCTTC. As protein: CASSPTQKDGYTF.

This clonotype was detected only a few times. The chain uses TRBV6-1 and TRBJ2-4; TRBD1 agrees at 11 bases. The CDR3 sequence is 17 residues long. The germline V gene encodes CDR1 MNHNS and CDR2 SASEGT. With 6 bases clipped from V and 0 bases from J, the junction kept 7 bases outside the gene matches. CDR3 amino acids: CASSQGQGALAKNIQYF. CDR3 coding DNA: TGTGCCAGCAGCCAAGGACAGGGGGCCCTAGCCAAAAACATTCAGTACTTC.

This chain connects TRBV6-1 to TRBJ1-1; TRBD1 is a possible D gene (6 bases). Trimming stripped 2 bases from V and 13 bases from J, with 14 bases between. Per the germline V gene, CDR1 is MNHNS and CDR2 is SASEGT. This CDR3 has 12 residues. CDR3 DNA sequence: TGTGCCAGCAGTGAAATGGGGGCCGGAGGTTTCTTT. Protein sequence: CASSEMGAGGFF.

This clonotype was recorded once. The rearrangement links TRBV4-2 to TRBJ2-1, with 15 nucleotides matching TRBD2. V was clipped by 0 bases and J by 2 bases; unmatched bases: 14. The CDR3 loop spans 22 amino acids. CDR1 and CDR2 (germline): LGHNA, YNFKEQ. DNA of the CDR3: TGTGCCAGCAGCCAAGAAGAACGGACTAGCGGGAGGGCCCCGATAGCCTACAATGAGCAGTTCTTC. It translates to CASSQEERTSGRAPIAYNEQFF.